This entry lists 7 T cell receptor beta chains sequenced from one sample in a study of blood T cell repertoires in COVID-19. Libraries were prepared by immunoSEQ multiplex PCR; TCRdb keeps only in-frame clonotypes and omits some of them. The repertoire holds some 130,000 clones, with roughly 80% as singletons. Sequenced sample: peripheral blood. Receptor source: a man between 60 and 75 years old who had recovered from COVID-19.

Here the CDR3 DNA reads TGTGCCAGCAGCCAAGTCGTCACAGATACGCAGTATTTT. This encodes CASSQVVTDTQYF. This chain links TRBV3-1 (or the pseudogene TRBV3-2) with TRBJ2-3, with D unclear. The germline CDR1 and CDR2 sequences are LGHDT and YNNKEL (reference sequence). With 1 base removed from V and 2 bases from J, the gap between germline ends came to 4 bases. The CDR3 has 13 residues.

J is TRBJ2-1 and V is TRBV6-6; maybe TRBD2 (7 bases). CDR1 MNHNY and CDR2 SVGAGI come from the germline V gene (reference sequence). V was shortened by 4 bases and J by 2 bases, with 12 bases between the two germline ends. CDR3 length equals 15 residues. Here the CDR3 reads CASSFTGGPYNEQFF. The CDR3 nucleotides read TGTGCCAGCAGTTTCACGGGGGGCCCCTACAATGAGCAGTTCTTC.

The chain recombines TRBV27 with TRBJ1-2, with D possibly matching TRBD1 (6 bases). Germline V gene data show CDR1 as MNHEY and CDR2 as SMNVEV (reference sequence). The V end was cut by 2 bases, the J end by 4 bases, with 11 bases between. The length of the CDR3 is 14 residues. In DNA form, the CDR3 reads TGTGCCAGCAGTTTAGGGTTCAGGGGCTATGGCTACACCTTC. This translates into CASSLGFRGYGYTF.

The chain employs TRBV6-5 and TRBJ1-3, with D possibly TRBD1 on 6 matching bases. The germline V gene encodes CDR1 MNHEY and CDR2 SVGAGI. The CDR3 sequence is 15 residues long. Trimming took 7 bases from V and 0 from J, leaving 13 bases between them. The CDR3 region has the DNA TGTGCCAGCACCTGGGACATCAACTCTGGAAACACCATATATTTT. Protein product: CASTWDINSGNTIYF.

The chain links TRBV7-3 to TRBJ1-2; 7 positions agree with TRBD1. The CDR3 covers 15 residues. With 0 bases clipped from V and 1 base from J, the junction kept 2 bases outside the gene matches. CDR1 SGHTA and CDR2 FQGTGA come from the germline V gene. The CDR3 loop is CASSLTHRGNYGYTF. The CDR3 nucleotides are TGTGCCAGCAGCTTAACGCACAGGGGTAACTATGGCTACACCTTC.

V and J are TRBV24-1 and TRBJ2-3; D possibly corresponds to TRBD2 (5 bases). The germline V and J ends were trimmed by 3 bases and 2 bases, with 14 bases remaining between them. The CDR3 runs to 16 residues. Germline CDR1 and CDR2: KGHDR and SFDVKD. CDR3 region: CATSDHNPRATDTQYF. The CDR3 bases are TGTGCCACCAGTGATCATAACCCGCGGGCCACAGATACGCAGTATTTT.

The genes are TRBV23-1 and TRBJ1-6; a weak D match, TRBD1 (6 bases). TRBV23-1 is an ORF for which the function is uncertain. The V and J ends lost 3 bases and 1 base respectively, with 10 bases between them. The CDR3 length is 16 residues. The CDR3 sequence: CASSHDRPSYNSPLHF. The CDR3 DNA reads as TGCGCCAGCAGTCATGACAGGCCATCCTATAATTCACCCCTCCACTTT.